The present T cell receptor (beta chain) was sequenced within a study of shared clonotypes between healthy human individuals. Overall study: The plates for each donor numbered three CD4 naive, three CD4 memory, two CD8 naive and one CD8 memory.

CDR1 is SGHNT and CDR2 is YENEEA in the germline V gene. This CDR3 is 16 amino acids long. V was clipped by 5 bases and J by 2 bases; unmatched bases: 10. Naivety among CD8 cells was defined by CD45RO negativity and positive CCR7 selection, thereby excluding terminally differentiated effector memory CD45RA+ cells. Overall study findings and caveats: Researchers found naive subsets generally carried larger estimated richness than memory subsets.

Profiling relied on immunoSEQ multiplex PCR, and the TCRdb table lists in-frame clones only, not all of them. Here the sample spans roughly 2,000,000 clones, around 96% being singletons. As regards this clone: The antigen is not known.

The V gene is TRBV11-3, the J gene TRBJ1-1; 8 bases map to TRBD1. Sequenced material: naive CD8+ T cells sorted from blood. The receptor was isolated from a man aged 18 to 30 in good health. The CDR3 is CASSPGGGQSNTEAFF. CDR3 coding DNA: TGTGCCAGCAGCCCAGGGGGCGGACAGAGTAACACTGAAGCTTTCTTT.